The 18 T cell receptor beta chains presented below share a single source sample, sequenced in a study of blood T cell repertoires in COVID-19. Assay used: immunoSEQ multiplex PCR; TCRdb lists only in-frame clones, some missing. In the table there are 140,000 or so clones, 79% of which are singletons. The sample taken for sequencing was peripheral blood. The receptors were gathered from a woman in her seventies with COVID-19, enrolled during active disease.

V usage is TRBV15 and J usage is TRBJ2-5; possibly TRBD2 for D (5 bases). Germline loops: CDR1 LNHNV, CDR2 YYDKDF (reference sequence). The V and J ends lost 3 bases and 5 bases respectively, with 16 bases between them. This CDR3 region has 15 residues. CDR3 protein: CATSSATRPGETQYF. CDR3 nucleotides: TGTGCCACCAGCAGCGCCACTAGACCGGGGGAGACCCAGTACTTC.

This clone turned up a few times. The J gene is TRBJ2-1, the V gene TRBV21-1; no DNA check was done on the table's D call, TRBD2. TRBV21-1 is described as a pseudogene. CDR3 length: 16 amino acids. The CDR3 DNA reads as TGTGCCAGCAGCAAAGCGAGGGAGGGTGTCGACAATGAGCAGTTCTTC. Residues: CASSKAREGVDNEQFF.

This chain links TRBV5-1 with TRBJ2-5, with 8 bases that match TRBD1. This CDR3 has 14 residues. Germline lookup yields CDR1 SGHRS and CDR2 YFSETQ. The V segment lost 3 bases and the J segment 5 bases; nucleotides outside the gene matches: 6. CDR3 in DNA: TGCGCCAGCAGCTCCGGACAGGGTTGGGAGACCCAGTACTTC. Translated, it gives CASSSGQGWETQYF.

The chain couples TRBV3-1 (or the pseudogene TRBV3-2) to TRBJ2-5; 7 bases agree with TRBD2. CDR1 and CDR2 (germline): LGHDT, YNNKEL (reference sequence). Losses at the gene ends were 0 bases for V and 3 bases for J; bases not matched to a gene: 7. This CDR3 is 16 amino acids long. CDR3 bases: TGTGCCAGCAGCCAAGATCGTCCGGGGGGAAAAGAGACCCAGTACTTC. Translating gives CASSQDRPGGKETQYF.

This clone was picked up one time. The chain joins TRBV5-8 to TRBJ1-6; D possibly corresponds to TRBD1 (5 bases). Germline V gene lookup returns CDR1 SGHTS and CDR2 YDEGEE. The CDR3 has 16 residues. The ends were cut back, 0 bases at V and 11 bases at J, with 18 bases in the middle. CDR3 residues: CASSLGAGGILAPLHF. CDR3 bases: TGTGCCAGCAGCTTGGGCGCGGGGGGGATTTTGGCACCCCTCCACTTT.

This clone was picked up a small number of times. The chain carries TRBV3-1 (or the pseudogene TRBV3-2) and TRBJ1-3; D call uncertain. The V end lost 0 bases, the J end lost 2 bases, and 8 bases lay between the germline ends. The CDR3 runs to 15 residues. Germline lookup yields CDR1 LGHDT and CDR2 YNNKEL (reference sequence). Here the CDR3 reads CASSQEAVTGNTIYF. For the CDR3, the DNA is TGTGCCAGCAGCCAAGAGGCTGTAACTGGAAACACCATATATTTT.

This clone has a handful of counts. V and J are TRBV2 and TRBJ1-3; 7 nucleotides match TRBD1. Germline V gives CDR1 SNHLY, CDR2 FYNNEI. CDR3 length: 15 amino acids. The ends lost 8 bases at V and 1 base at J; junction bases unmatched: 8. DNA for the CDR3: TGTGCCAGCTCCCGGACAGGCGATTCTGGAAACACCATATATTTT. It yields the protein CASSRTGDSGNTIYF.

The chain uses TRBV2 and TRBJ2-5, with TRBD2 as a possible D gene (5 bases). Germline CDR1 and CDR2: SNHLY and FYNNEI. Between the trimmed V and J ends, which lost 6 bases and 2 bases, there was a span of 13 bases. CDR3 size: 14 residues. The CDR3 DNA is TGTGCCAGCAGGGGCTACCGGGATCAAGAGACCCAGTACTTC. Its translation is CASRGYRDQETQYF.

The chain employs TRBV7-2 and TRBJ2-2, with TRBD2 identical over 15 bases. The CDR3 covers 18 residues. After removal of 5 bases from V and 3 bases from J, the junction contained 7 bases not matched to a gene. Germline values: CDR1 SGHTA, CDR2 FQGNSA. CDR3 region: CASSPGLAGGSYTGELFF. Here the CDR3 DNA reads TGTGCCAGCAGCCCGGGACTAGCGGGGGGATCGTACACCGGGGAGCTGTTTTTT.

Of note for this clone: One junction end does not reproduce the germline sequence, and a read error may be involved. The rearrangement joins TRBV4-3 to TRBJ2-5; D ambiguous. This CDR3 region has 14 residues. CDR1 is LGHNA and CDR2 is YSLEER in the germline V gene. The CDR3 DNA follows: TGCGCCAGCAGCCAAGATTACAACCAGGAGACCCAGTACTTC. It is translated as CASSQDYNQETQYF.

CDR3 loop: CASSSRTGLNGNEQFF. CDR3 DNA: TGTGCCAGCAGCTCCCGAACAGGGCTCAACGGCAATGAGCAGTTCTTC. The chain is built from TRBV7-2 and TRBJ2-1; D is possibly TRBD1 (6 bases). Germline CDR1 and CDR2: SGHTA and FQGNSA. The CDR3 is made up of 16 amino acids. Trimming removed 4 bases from V and 6 bases from J, with 19 bases in between.

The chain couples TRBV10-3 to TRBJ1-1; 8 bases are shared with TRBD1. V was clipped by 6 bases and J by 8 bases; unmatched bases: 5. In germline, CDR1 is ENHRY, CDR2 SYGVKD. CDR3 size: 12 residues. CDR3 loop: CAISKDRAEAFF. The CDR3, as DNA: TGTGCCATCAGCAAGGACAGGGCGGAAGCTTTCTTT.

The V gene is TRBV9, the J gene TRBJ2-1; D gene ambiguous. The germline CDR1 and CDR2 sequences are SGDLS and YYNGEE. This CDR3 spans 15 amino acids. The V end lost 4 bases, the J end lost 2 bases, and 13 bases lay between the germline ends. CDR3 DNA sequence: TGTGCCAGCAGCTTAGGAGCGTTGGCCTACAATGAGCAGTTCTTC. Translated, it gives CASSLGALAYNEQFF. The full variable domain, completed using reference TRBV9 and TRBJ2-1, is DSGVTQTPKHLITATGQRVTLRCSPRSGDLSVYWYQQSLDQGLQFLIQYYNGEERAKGNILERFSAQQFPDLHSELNLSSLELGDSALYFCASSLGALAYNEQFFGPGTRLTVL.

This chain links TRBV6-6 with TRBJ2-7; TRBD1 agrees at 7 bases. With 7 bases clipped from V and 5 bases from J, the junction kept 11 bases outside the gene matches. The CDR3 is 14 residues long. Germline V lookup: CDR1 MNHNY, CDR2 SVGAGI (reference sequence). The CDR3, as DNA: TGTGCCAGCAATCGACAGGGTTCGGCGGACGAGCAGTACTTC. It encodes CASNRQGSADEQYF.

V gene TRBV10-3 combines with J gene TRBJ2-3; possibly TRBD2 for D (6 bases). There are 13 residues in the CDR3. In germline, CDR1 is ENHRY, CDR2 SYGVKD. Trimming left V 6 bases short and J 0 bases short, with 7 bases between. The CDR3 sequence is CAISGTSTDTQYF. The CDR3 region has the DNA TGTGCCATCAGCGGGACTAGCACAGATACGCAGTATTTT.

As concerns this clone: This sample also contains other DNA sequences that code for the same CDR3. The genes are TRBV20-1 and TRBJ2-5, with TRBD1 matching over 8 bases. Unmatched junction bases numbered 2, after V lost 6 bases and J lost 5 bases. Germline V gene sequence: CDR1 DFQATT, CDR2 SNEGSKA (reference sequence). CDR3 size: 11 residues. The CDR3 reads CSARTGETQYF. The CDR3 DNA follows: TGCAGTGCGAGGACAGGGGAGACCCAGTACTTC.

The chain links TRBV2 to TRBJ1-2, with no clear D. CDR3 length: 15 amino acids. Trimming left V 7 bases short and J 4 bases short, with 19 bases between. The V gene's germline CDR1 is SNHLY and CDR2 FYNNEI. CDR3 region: CASTQNLELLYGYTF. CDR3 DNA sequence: TGTGCCAGCACCCAGAATCTGGAGTTGCTCTATGGCTACACCTTC.

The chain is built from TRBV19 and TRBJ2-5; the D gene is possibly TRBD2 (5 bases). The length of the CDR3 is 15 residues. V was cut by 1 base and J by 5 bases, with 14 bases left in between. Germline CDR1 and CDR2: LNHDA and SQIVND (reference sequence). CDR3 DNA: TGTGCCAGTAGTATAGGCCGAGTGCGAGGGGAGACCCAGTACTTC. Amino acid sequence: CASSIGRVRGETQYF.